Listed here are 5 T cell receptor beta chains from one sample, sequenced in a study of lymphopenia after photon versus proton radiotherapy. TCRdb's copy holds only in-frame clones and misses some; the assay was immunoSEQ multiplex PCR. The sample has approximately 16,000 clones; 86% are singletons. This material consisted of peripheral blood, taken from a patient treated with proton-based radiotherapy. The receptors were gathered from a man in his 70s with pancreatic cancer.

The chain couples TRBV2 to TRBJ2-1, with TRBD2 identical over 7 bases. Trimming removed 1 base from V and 3 bases from J; junction bases left unmatched: 9. The germline gives CDR1 SNHLY, CDR2 FYNNEI. The CDR3 contains 17 residues. This CDR3 reads CASSEGVWGGNYNEQFF. The CDR3 bases are TGTGCCAGCAGTGAAGGAGTTTGGGGGGGGAACTACAATGAGCAGTTCTTC. Based on the CDR3 plus reference TRBV2 and TRBJ2-1, the full variable domain is EPEVTQTPSHQVTQMGQEVILRCVPISNHLYFYWYRQILGQKVEFLVSFYNNEISEKSEIFDDQFSVERPDGSNFTLKIRSTKLEDSAMYFCASSEGVWGGNYNEQFFGPGTRLTVL.

The chain links TRBV6-1 to TRBJ2-5, with TRBD1 matching 8 bases. J was trimmed by 4 bases and V by 4 bases; bases with no gene match: 11. The CDR3 spans 16 residues. Looked up from germline, CDR1 is MNHNS and CDR2 is SASEGT. CDR3 loop: CASSVTFQGARETQYF. The CDR3 nucleotides read TGTGCCAGCAGTGTTACCTTTCAGGGGGCGCGAGAGACCCAGTACTTC.

In its sample, this clone was seen a few times. V is TRBV2 and J is TRBJ1-6, with D uncertain. Germline V gene data show CDR1 as SNHLY and CDR2 as FYNNEI. Trimming took 3 bases from V and 6 from J, leaving 9 bases between them. The CDR3 loop spans 14 amino acids. Written as DNA, the CDR3 is TGTGCCAGCAGTGATTGGCAGCGTAATTCACCCCTCCACTTT. Its protein is CASSDWQRNSPLHF.

V is TRBV7-3 and J is TRBJ1-1; D perhaps matches TRBD1 (5 bases). Germline V lookup: CDR1 SGHTA, CDR2 FQGTGA. V lost 0 bases to trimming and J lost 4 bases, with 6 bases between them. CDR3 size: 13 residues. CDR3 DNA sequence: TGTGCCAGCAGCTTAACAGGGGCCACTGAAGCTTTCTTT. Translating gives CASSLTGATEAFF.

This sequence joins TRBV9 and TRBJ2-1, with TRBD2 matching 10 bases. CDR1 is SGDLS and CDR2 is YYNGEE in the germline V gene. This CDR3 is built from 18 residues. The V segment lost 0 bases and the J segment 0 bases; nucleotides outside the gene matches: 6. The CDR3 sequence: CASSVGGLAWSSYNEQFF. DNA of the CDR3: TGTGCCAGCAGCGTAGGGGGACTAGCGTGGAGCTCCTACAATGAGCAGTTCTTC.